Below are 7 T cell receptor beta chains sequenced from a single sample in a study of blood T cell repertoires in COVID-19. The method was immunoSEQ multiplex PCR; TCRdb's version includes in-frame clones alone and lacks a portion of them. The data hold fewer than 350,000 clones, with about 86% observed a single time. Sample: peripheral blood. Receptors originate from a woman aged 55 to 70 with active or convalescent COVID-19.

Only one count was recorded for this clone. This CDR3 reads CASSHLKGGNTGELFF. CDR3 in DNA: TGCGCCAGCAGCCATCTCAAAGGCGGGAACACCGGGGAGCTGTTTTTT. The V gene is TRBV4-1, the J gene TRBJ2-2, with D hard to call. The CDR3 loop spans 16 amino acids. Germline CDR1 MGHRA, CDR2 YSYEKL. With 3 bases removed from V and 1 base from J, the gap between germline ends came to 12 bases.

The chain carries TRBV30 and TRBJ1-6; D not resolved. V lost 3 bases and J lost 5, with 8 bases in between. CDR1 and CDR2 from the germline V gene are GTSNPN and SVGIG (reference sequence). The CDR3 covers 13 residues. In DNA form, the CDR3 reads TGTGCCTGGAGAGGCACAGATAATTCACCCCTCCACTTT. This gives the protein CAWRGTDNSPLHF.

This clone was seen once. The rearrangement uses TRBV10-3 and TRBJ1-1; 9 bases map to TRBD1. Germline CDR1 ENHRY, CDR2 SYGVKD. This CDR3 contains 14 residues. Losses at the gene ends were 6 bases for V and 1 base for J; bases not matched to a gene: 3. CDR3 DNA sequence: TGTGCCATCAGGGGACAGGGTTGGAACACTGAAGCTTTCTTT. The encoded protein is CAIRGQGWNTEAFF.

The V gene is TRBV11-2, the J gene TRBJ2-7, with D perhaps TRBD1 (5 bases). V was pared by 4 bases and J by 4 bases, with 8 bases between. CDR1 and CDR2 (germline): SGHAT, FQNNGV. This CDR3 region has 12 residues. CDR3 sequence: CASSSTVYEQYF. For the CDR3, the DNA is TGTGCCAGCAGCTCGACAGTATACGAGCAGTACTTC.

The chain employs TRBV27 and TRBJ2-2; 7 bases are a match to TRBD2. Unmatched junction bases numbered 6, after V lost 2 bases and J lost 6 bases. The CDR3 has 15 residues. Germline V gene data show CDR1 as MNHEY and CDR2 as SMNVEV (reference sequence). The CDR3 reads CASSLGREVAGELFF. Here the CDR3 DNA reads TGTGCCAGCAGTTTAGGGAGGGAGGTTGCCGGGGAGCTGTTTTTT.

The genes are TRBV18 and TRBJ1-1; no clear D gene. Germline lookup yields CDR1 KGHSH and CDR2 LQKENI. The CDR3 runs 14 residues. Trimming left V 2 bases short and J 4 bases short, with 11 bases between. The CDR3 DNA reads as TGTGCCAGCTCACCAGTTAGGAGAATCACTGAAGCTTTCTTT. It encodes CASSPVRRITEAFF.

The chain recombines TRBV7-2 with TRBJ1-1; TRBD1 matches 7 bases. The CDR3 is made up of 16 amino acids. The junction had 12 bases not matched to a gene; V was cut back by 3 bases and J by 5 bases. From germline, CDR1 is SGHTA and CDR2 FQGNSA. The CDR3 nucleotides read TGTGCCAGCAGCTTGGGGGCCCCCGGGACAGAAACTGAAGCTTTCTTT. It encodes CASSLGAPGTETEAFF.